The rows below give T cell receptor beta chains drawn from one sample of a study of blood T cell repertoires in COVID-19. Clones were read by immunoSEQ multiplex PCR, and TCRdb kept only the in-frame ones, dropping some. This sample has 210,000 or so clones, with more than 75% found just once. The sample was PBMCs or T cells enriched from blood (not recorded which). The receptors stem from a man aged 30 to 45 with acute COVID-19. CDR3s include the opening cysteine and the closing phenylalanine or tryptophan. The order of the fields is J gene, D gene, clone size, V gene, CDR3 protein, CDR3 DNA. D genes are given only for firm matches. Not all rows give a size; the values are once, few, many and, for expanded clones, a class.

J gene: TRBJ1-4; D gene: .; clone size: .; V gene: TRBV29-1; CDR3 protein: CSGRGGEKLFF; CDR3 DNA: TGCAGCGGCCGGGGAGGTGAAAAACTGTTTTTT
J gene: TRBJ1-5; D gene: TRBD1; clone size: .; V gene: TRBV5-1; CDR3 protein: CASSGEPTGDSNQPQHF; CDR3 DNA: TGCGCCAGCAGCGGGGAGCCTACAGGGGATAGCAATCAGCCCCAGCATTTT
J gene: TRBJ1-1; D gene: .; clone size: .; V gene: TRBV9; CDR3 protein: CASSVAKSGRGAEAFF; CDR3 DNA: TGTGCCAGCAGCGTAGCAAAATCGGGGAGAGGCGCTGAAGCTTTCTTT
J gene: TRBJ2-2; D gene: TRBD2; clone size: .; V gene: TRBV5-1; CDR3 protein: CARSGGGAAGTGELFF; CDR3 DNA: TGCGCCCGCAGCGGCGGGGGGGCAGCGGGCACCGGGGAGCTGTTTTTT
J gene: TRBJ1-6; D gene: .; clone size: .; V gene: TRBV30; CDR3 protein: CAWSMTAHNSPLHF; CDR3 DNA: TGTGCCTGGAGTATGACAGCCCATAATTCACCCCTCCACTTT
J gene: TRBJ2-5; D gene: TRBD1; clone size: once; V gene: TRBV28; CDR3 protein: CASRGQGEGETQYF; CDR3 DNA: TGTGCCAGCAGAGGACAGGGGGAAGGAGAGACCCAGTACTTC
J gene: TRBJ2-7; D gene: .; clone size: .; V gene: TRBV5-1; CDR3 protein: CASSFRTDSYEQYF; CDR3 DNA: TGCGCCAGCAGCTTCCGGACAGACTCCTACGAGCAGTACTTC
J gene: TRBJ2-2; D gene: TRBD2; clone size: .; V gene: TRBV10-2; CDR3 protein: CASRMLAGGLGELFF; CDR3 DNA: TGCGCCAGCAGGATGTTGGCGGGGGGGCTCGGGGAGCTGTTTTTT
J gene: TRBJ1-3; D gene: .; clone size: .; V gene: TRBV6-2/TRBV6-3; CDR3 protein: CASSSVIGVFGNTIYF; CDR3 DNA: TGTGCCAGCAGTTCCGTAATCGGAGTCTTTGGAAACACCATATATTTT
J gene: TRBJ2-1; D gene: TRBD1; clone size: .; V gene: TRBV6-5; CDR3 protein: CASRTVRQGVNEQFF; CDR3 DNA: TGTGCCAGCAGAACCGTGAGACAGGGTGTAAATGAGCAGTTCTTC
J gene: TRBJ2-7; D gene: TRBD1; clone size: .; V gene: TRBV15; CDR3 protein: CATSRDRTAGGYEQYF; CDR3 DNA: TGTGCCACCAGCAGAGATAGAACGGCAGGGGGCTACGAGCAGTACTTC
J gene: TRBJ2-7; D gene: .; clone size: few; V gene: TRBV5-6; CDR3 protein: CASSLIIGSAEYEQYF; CDR3 DNA: TGTGCCAGCAGCTTGATCATCGGGAGCGCAGAGTACGAGCAGTACTTC
J gene: TRBJ2-7; D gene: .; clone size: once; V gene: TRBV6-1; CDR3 protein: CASSEARATYF; CDR3 DNA: TGTGCCAGCAGTGAAGCTAGAGCCACGTACTTC
J gene: TRBJ1-3; D gene: .; clone size: .; V gene: TRBV6-4; CDR3 protein: CASSDFDRNSGNTIYF; CDR3 DNA: TGTGCCAGCAGTGACTTCGACAGGAACTCTGGAAACACCATATATTTT
J gene: TRBJ2-7; D gene: .; clone size: .; V gene: TRBV7-6; CDR3 protein: CASSSRDKDSYEQYF; CDR3 DNA: TGTGCCAGCAGCTCACGGGACAAGGATTCCTACGAGCAGTACTTC
J gene: TRBJ1-1; D gene: .; clone size: .; V gene: TRBV19; CDR3 protein: CASSFGPAGAAFF; CDR3 DNA: TGTGCCAGTAGTTTCGGCCCGGCAGGCGCGGCTTTCTTT
J gene: TRBJ2-7; D gene: .; clone size: .; V gene: TRBV5-4; CDR3 protein: CASSLDGARGEQYF; CDR3 DNA: TGTGCCAGCAGCTTGGATGGGGCCCGAGGCGAGCAGTACTTC
J gene: TRBJ2-2; D gene: TRBD1; clone size: .; V gene: TRBV5-1; CDR3 protein: CASSPKSDRGYTGELFF; CDR3 DNA: TGCGCCAGCAGCCCTAAGAGCGACAGGGGTTACACCGGGGAGCTGTTTTTT
J gene: TRBJ1-1; D gene: TRBD1; clone size: .; V gene: TRBV27; CDR3 protein: CASKAGGTNTEAFF; CDR3 DNA: TGTGCCAGCAAGGCAGGGGGCACGAACACTGAAGCTTTCTTT
J gene: TRBJ2-7; D gene: TRBD2; clone size: few; V gene: TRBV5-1; CDR3 protein: CASSQLSSGGAYEQYF; CDR3 DNA: TGCGCCAGCAGCCAATTATCTAGCGGGGGGGCCTACGAGCAGTACTTC
J gene: TRBJ2-2; D gene: TRBD1; clone size: few; V gene: TRBV27; CDR3 protein: CASSRDRVGTGELFF; CDR3 DNA: TGTGCCAGCAGCCGGGACAGGGTTGGCACCGGGGAGCTGTTTTTT
J gene: TRBJ2-1; D gene: TRBD2; clone size: few; V gene: TRBV4-2; CDR3 protein: CASSQGSASGKDYNEQFF; CDR3 DNA: TGTGCCAGCAGCCAAGGGTCGGCTAGCGGGAAAGATTACAATGAGCAGTTCTTC
J gene: TRBJ1-4; D gene: .; clone size: .; V gene: TRBV9; CDR3 protein: CASSVGGLSTNEKLFF; CDR3 DNA: TGTGCCAGCAGCGTAGGGGGGCTAAGTACTAATGAAAAACTGTTTTTT
J gene: TRBJ1-6; D gene: .; clone size: .; V gene: TRBV14; CDR3 protein: CASSQIDSSPLHF; CDR3 DNA: TGTGCCAGCAGCCAAATCGACTCTTCACCCCTCCACTTT
J gene: TRBJ2-3; D gene: .; clone size: .; V gene: TRBV7-9; CDR3 protein: CASSPRDSPSGTDTQYF; CDR3 DNA: TGTGCCAGCAGCCCTCGGGACAGTCCTAGCGGCACAGATACGCAGTATTTT
J gene: TRBJ2-7; D gene: .; clone size: few; V gene: TRBV20-1; CDR3 protein: CSAPQGLEQYF; CDR3 DNA: TGCAGTGCCCCACAGGGCCTTGAGCAGTACTTC
J gene: TRBJ1-1; D gene: .; clone size: .; V gene: TRBV5-1; CDR3 protein: CASTQQLGGSTEAFF; CDR3 DNA: TGCGCCAGCACCCAACAACTCGGGGGATCCACTGAAGCTTTCTTT
J gene: TRBJ2-1; D gene: .; clone size: few; V gene: TRBV9; CDR3 protein: CASSPRGDSSYNEQFF; CDR3 DNA: TGTGCCAGCAGCCCACGTGGTGATAGCTCCTACAATGAGCAGTTCTTC
J gene: TRBJ2-1; D gene: .; clone size: .; V gene: TRBV6-5; CDR3 protein: CASRLGAPGVYEQFF; CDR3 DNA: TGTGCCAGCAGGCTCGGGGCCCCGGGAGTTTATGAGCAGTTCTTC
J gene: TRBJ2-7; D gene: TRBD1; clone size: .; V gene: TRBV6-5; CDR3 protein: CASSPGTGSYEQYF; CDR3 DNA: TGTGCCAGCAGTCCCGGGACAGGGTCCTACGAGCAGTACTTC
J gene: TRBJ2-1; D gene: TRBD1; clone size: .; V gene: TRBV7-9; CDR3 protein: CASINRGQGWANEQFF; CDR3 DNA: TGTGCCAGCATCAATCGGGGACAGGGATGGGCAAATGAGCAGTTCTTC
J gene: TRBJ1-6; D gene: TRBD1; clone size: .; V gene: TRBV2; CDR3 protein: CASARTGVNSPLHF; CDR3 DNA: TGTGCCAGCGCAAGGACAGGGGTTAATTCACCCCTCCACTTT
J gene: TRBJ2-3; D gene: .; clone size: .; V gene: TRBV9; CDR3 protein: CASSVWVGGLSDTQYF; CDR3 DNA: TGTGCCAGCAGCGTATGGGTGGGGGGGCTCTCCGATACGCAGTATTTT
J gene: TRBJ1-4; D gene: TRBD1; clone size: .; V gene: TRBV10-2; CDR3 protein: CASSGRTGEDSRKLFF; CDR3 DNA: TGCGCCAGCAGTGGTCGGACAGGGGAAGACAGTAGAAAACTGTTTTTT
J gene: TRBJ2-7; D gene: .; clone size: .; V gene: TRBV7-9; CDR3 protein: CASSPLIYEQYF; CDR3 DNA: TGTGCCAGCAGCCCGCTAATATACGAGCAGTACTTC
J gene: TRBJ2-1; D gene: .; clone size: .; V gene: TRBV5-1; CDR3 protein: CASTRYYQDEQFF; CDR3 DNA: TGCGCCAGCACTCGATATTACCAGGATGAGCAGTTCTTC
J gene: TRBJ1-4; D gene: TRBD1; clone size: .; V gene: TRBV5-1; CDR3 protein: CASSLDPAGQTTNEKLFF; CDR3 DNA: TGCGCCAGCAGCTTGGATCCGGCGGGACAGACAACTAATGAAAAACTGTTTTTT
J gene: TRBJ1-2; D gene: .; clone size: few; V gene: TRBV6-5; CDR3 protein: CASSYSRGGYGYTF; CDR3 DNA: TGTGCCAGCAGTTACTCGAGAGGGGGCTATGGCTACACCTTC
J gene: TRBJ2-1; D gene: .; clone size: .; V gene: TRBV2; CDR3 protein: CASELLASYNEQFF; CDR3 DNA: TGTGCCAGCGAGCTACTAGCCTCCTACAATGAGCAGTTCTTC
J gene: TRBJ1-6; D gene: .; clone size: few; V gene: TRBV11-2; CDR3 protein: CASSLGEVTSPLHF; CDR3 DNA: TGTGCCAGCAGCTTAGGAGAGGTTACTTCACCCCTCCACTTT
J gene: TRBJ2-1; D gene: TRBD1; clone size: .; V gene: TRBV24-1; CDR3 protein: CATSDRQGAYNEQFF; CDR3 DNA: TGTGCCACCAGTGATCGCCAGGGGGCCTACAATGAGCAGTTCTTC
J gene: TRBJ1-1; D gene: TRBD1; clone size: .; V gene: TRBV3-1/TRBV3-2; CDR3 protein: CASSQGDRANTEAFF; CDR3 DNA: TGTGCCAGCAGCCAAGGGGACAGGGCGAACACTGAAGCTTTCTTT
J gene: TRBJ1-1; D gene: .; clone size: .; V gene: TRBV11-2; CDR3 protein: CASSPFMNTEAFF; CDR3 DNA: TGTGCCAGCAGCCCCTTTATGAACACTGAAGCTTTCTTT
J gene: TRBJ1-6; D gene: TRBD1; clone size: .; V gene: TRBV14; CDR3 protein: CASSMGQGRNSPLHF; CDR3 DNA: TGTGCCAGCAGCATGGGACAGGGGCGGAATTCACCCCTCCACTTT
J gene: TRBJ1-6; D gene: .; clone size: .; V gene: TRBV25-1; CDR3 protein: CASSAPGGWDSPLHF; CDR3 DNA: TGTGCCAGCAGTGCACCCGGGGGTTGGGATTCACCCCTCCACTTT
J gene: TRBJ1-1; D gene: .; clone size: .; V gene: TRBV28; CDR3 protein: CASSVGQSPWKAFF; CDR3 DNA: TGTGCCAGCAGTGTCGGACAGTCTCCGTGGAAGGCTTTCTTT
J gene: TRBJ1-5; D gene: TRBD1; clone size: .; V gene: TRBV7-9; CDR3 protein: CASSFTGGESQPQHF; CDR3 DNA: TGTGCCAGCAGCTTCACAGGGGGCGAGAGCCAGCCCCAGCATTTT
J gene: TRBJ1-6; D gene: .; clone size: .; V gene: TRBV25-1; CDR3 protein: CASSGGHGEGNSPLHF; CDR3 DNA: TGTGCCAGCAGTGGTGGACACGGGGAGGGGAATTCACCCCTCCACTTT
J gene: TRBJ1-2; D gene: .; clone size: .; V gene: TRBV6-5; CDR3 protein: CASSYFPGRSNYGYTF; CDR3 DNA: TGTGCCAGCAGTTACTTCCCTGGAAGGAGCAACTATGGCTACACCTTC
J gene: TRBJ1-2; D gene: .; clone size: .; V gene: TRBV7-9; CDR3 protein: CASLGAPGDYGYTF; CDR3 DNA: TGTGCCAGCTTAGGGGCCCCCGGAGACTATGGCTACACCTTC
J gene: TRBJ2-6; D gene: TRBD1; clone size: .; V gene: TRBV5-1; CDR3 protein: CASSRGGTGGSGANVLTF; CDR3 DNA: TGCGCCAGCAGCCGGGGCGGGACAGGGGGCTCTGGGGCCAACGTCCTGACTTTC
J gene: TRBJ1-1; D gene: .; clone size: .; V gene: TRBV30; CDR3 protein: CAWSVWGRGSPLTEAFF; CDR3 DNA: TGTGCCTGGAGTGTATGGGGTCGAGGGTCCCCTCTGACTGAAGCTTTCTTT
J gene: TRBJ1-6; D gene: .; clone size: few; V gene: TRBV7-9; CDR3 protein: CASSSSGAGGSPLHF; CDR3 DNA: TGTGCCAGCAGCTCCTCAGGGGCGGGAGGGTCACCCCTCCACTTT
J gene: TRBJ1-5; D gene: TRBD1; clone size: .; V gene: TRBV19; CDR3 protein: CASSTTGGSNQPQHF; CDR3 DNA: TGTGCCAGTAGTACCACAGGGGGTAGCAATCAGCCCCAGCATTTT
J gene: TRBJ2-2; D gene: TRBD1; clone size: .; V gene: TRBV10-2; CDR3 protein: CARCGQGCGRGTGELFF; CDR3 DNA: TGCGCCAGGTGTGGACAGGGCTGCGGAAGGGGGACCGGGGAGCTGTTTTTT
J gene: TRBJ2-2; D gene: TRBD2; clone size: .; V gene: TRBV9; CDR3 protein: CASSVASSGRNTGELFF; CDR3 DNA: TGTGCCAGCAGCGTCGCCTCTAGCGGGAGGAACACCGGGGAGCTGTTTTTT
J gene: TRBJ1-2; D gene: .; clone size: .; V gene: TRBV18; CDR3 protein: CASLGSNYGYTF; CDR3 DNA: TGTGCCAGCCTTGGCTCTAACTATGGCTACACCTTC